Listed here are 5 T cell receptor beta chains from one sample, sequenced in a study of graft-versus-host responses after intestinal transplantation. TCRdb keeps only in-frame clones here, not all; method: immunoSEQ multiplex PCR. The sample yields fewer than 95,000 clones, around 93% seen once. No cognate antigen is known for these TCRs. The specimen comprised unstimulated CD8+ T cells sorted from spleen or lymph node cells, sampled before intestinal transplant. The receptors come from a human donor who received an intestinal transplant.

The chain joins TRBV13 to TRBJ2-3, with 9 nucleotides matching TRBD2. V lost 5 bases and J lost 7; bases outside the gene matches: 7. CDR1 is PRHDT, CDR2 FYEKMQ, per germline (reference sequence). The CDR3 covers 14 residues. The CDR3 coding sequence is TGTGCCAGCAGCAATAGCGGGAGTCGGTATACGCAGTATTTT. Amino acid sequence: CASSNSGSRYTQYF.

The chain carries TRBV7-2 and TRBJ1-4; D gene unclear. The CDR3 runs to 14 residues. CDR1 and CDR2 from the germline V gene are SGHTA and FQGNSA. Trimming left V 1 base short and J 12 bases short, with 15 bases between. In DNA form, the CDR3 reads TGTGCCAGCAGCTTAGATGGGTTCACTCAGGAACTGTTTTTT. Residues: CASSLDGFTQELFF. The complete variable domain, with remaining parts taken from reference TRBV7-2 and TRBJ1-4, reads GAGVSQSPSNKVTEKGKDVELRCDPISGHTALYWYRQSLGQGLEFLIYFQGNSAPDKSGLPSDRFSAERTGGSVSTLTIQRTQQEDSAVYLCASSLDGFTQELFFGSGTQLSVL.

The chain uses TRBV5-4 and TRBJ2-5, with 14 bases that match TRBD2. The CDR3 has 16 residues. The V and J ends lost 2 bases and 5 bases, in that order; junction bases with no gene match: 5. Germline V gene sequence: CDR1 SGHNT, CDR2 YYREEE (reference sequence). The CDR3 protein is CASSLQGLAGAETQYF. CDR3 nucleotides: TGTGCCAGCAGCTTACAGGGACTAGCGGGAGCGGAGACCCAGTACTTC.

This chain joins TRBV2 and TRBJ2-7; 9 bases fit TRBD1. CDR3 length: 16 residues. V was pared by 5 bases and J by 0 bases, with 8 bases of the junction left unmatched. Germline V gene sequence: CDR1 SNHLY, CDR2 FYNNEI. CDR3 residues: CASSSSGTGSSYEQYF. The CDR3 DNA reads TGTGCCAGCAGTTCTTCCGGGACAGGGAGCTCCTACGAGCAGTACTTC.

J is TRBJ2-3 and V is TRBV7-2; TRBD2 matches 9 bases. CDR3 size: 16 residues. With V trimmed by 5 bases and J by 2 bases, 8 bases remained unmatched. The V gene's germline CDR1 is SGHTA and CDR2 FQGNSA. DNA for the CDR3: TGTGCCAGCAGCCGTATAGCGGGGGCCCTCACAGATACGCAGTATTTT. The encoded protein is CASSRIAGALTDTQYF.